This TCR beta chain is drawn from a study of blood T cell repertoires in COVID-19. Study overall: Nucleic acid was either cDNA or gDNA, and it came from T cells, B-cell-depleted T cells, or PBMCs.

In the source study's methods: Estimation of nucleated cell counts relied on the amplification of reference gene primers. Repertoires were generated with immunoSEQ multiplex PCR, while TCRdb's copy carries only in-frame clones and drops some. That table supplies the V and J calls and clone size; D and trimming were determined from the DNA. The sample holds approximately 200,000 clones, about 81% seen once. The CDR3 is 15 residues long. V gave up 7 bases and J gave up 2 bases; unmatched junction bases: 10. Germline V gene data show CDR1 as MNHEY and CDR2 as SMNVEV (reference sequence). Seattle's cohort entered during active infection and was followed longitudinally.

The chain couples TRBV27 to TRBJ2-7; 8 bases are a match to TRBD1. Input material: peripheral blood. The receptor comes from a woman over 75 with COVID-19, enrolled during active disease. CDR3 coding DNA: TGTGCCAGCACCCAAGGAACGACAGGGGCCTACGAGCAGTACTTC. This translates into CASTQGTTGAYEQYF.